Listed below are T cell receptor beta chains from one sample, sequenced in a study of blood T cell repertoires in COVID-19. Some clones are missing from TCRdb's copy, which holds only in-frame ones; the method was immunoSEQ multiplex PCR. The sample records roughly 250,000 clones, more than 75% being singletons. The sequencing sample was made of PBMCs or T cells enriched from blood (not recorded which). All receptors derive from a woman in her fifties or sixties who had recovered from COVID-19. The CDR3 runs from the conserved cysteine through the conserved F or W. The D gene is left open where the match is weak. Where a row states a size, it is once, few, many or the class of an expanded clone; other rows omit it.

DNA: TGTGCCAGTAGTATAGGAAGCAATTCACCCCTCCACTTT; CDR3: CASSIGSNSPLHF; V: TRBV19; D: -; J: TRBJ1-6; size: -
DNA: TGTGCCAGCAGCTTCTACAGGGGTCTCGAAACGTCTGATACCTACGAGCAGTACTTC; CDR3: CASSFYRGLETSDTYEQYF; V: TRBV7-9; D: TRBD1; J: TRBJ2-7; size: medium-sized
DNA: TGTGCCAGCAGTTTATTTGGCGGGGAACCCTATACCAATCAGCCCCAGCATTTT; CDR3: CASSLFGGEPYTNQPQHF; V: TRBV28; D: -; J: TRBJ1-5; size: once
DNA: TGCGCCAGCAGTCAGCCCATAGCGTCTACGAATGAGCAGTTCTTC; CDR3: CASSQPIASTNEQFF; V: TRBV4-1; D: -; J: TRBJ2-1; size: few
DNA: TGTGCCACCAGCAGAGTAGCGGCGAACACTGAAGCTTTCTTT; CDR3: CATSRVAANTEAFF; V: TRBV15; D: -; J: TRBJ1-1; size: -
DNA: TGTGCCAGCAGTTTATACCCGGAACGGAGTAGCGTCTACGAGCAGTACTTC; CDR3: CASSLYPERSSVYEQYF; V: TRBV27; D: -; J: TRBJ2-7; size: -
DNA: TGTGCCATCAGTGAAGGGACTAGCGGGAGGAGCACAGATACGCAGTATTTT; CDR3: CAISEGTSGRSTDTQYF; V: TRBV10-3; D: TRBD2; J: TRBJ2-3; size: -
DNA: TGCGCCAGCAGCTTGGGTGGGGGCCCCTACGAGCAGTACTTC; CDR3: CASSLGGGPYEQYF; V: TRBV5-1; D: -; J: TRBJ2-7; size: -
DNA: TGCGCCAGCAGGGGACTGGTCTCTGGAAACACCATATATTTT; CDR3: CASRGLVSGNTIYF; V: TRBV5-1; D: -; J: TRBJ1-3; size: -
DNA: TGTGCCACCAGCGGGAGGGCCGGGCCGCAGAGCTCCTACAATGAGCAGTTCTTC; CDR3: CATSGRAGPQSSYNEQFF; V: TRBV15; D: TRBD2; J: TRBJ2-1; size: -
DNA: TGTGCCAGCAGCTCAGGGGGCGGGGATACGCAGTATTTT; CDR3: CASSSGGGDTQYF; V: TRBV7-9; D: TRBD1; J: TRBJ2-3; size: -
DNA: TGTGCCAGCAGCAGAGAACGGAACACTGAAGCTTTCTTT; CDR3: CASSRERNTEAFF; V: TRBV9; D: -; J: TRBJ1-1; size: -
DNA: TGCGCCAGCAGTCAATCGCGGTGGACAGCAATTACAGATACGCAGTATTTT; CDR3: CASSQSRWTAITDTQYF; V: TRBV23-1; D: -; J: TRBJ2-3; size: -
DNA: TGTGCCAGCAGTTACTCGAGGGACAGGGGTTCACCCCTCCACTTT; CDR3: CASSYSRDRGSPLHF; V: TRBV6-5; D: TRBD1; J: TRBJ1-6; size: -
DNA: TGTGCCAGCAGTGTAACTAGCGGAAGCACAGATACGCAGTATTTT; CDR3: CASSVTSGSTDTQYF; V: TRBV6-4; D: TRBD2; J: TRBJ2-3; size: -
DNA: TGTGCCAGCAGCCCCCGTGTGTGGGCGCGGGCCGGGGAGCTGTTTTTT; CDR3: CASSPRVWARAGELFF; V: TRBV9; D: -; J: TRBJ2-2; size: -
DNA: TGCGCCAGCAGCCCCGGACAGGGAAAACCCTACGAGCAGTTCTTC; CDR3: CASSPGQGKPYEQFF; V: TRBV5-1; D: TRBD1; J: TRBJ2-1; size: -
DNA: TGTGCCAGCAGTGACTCCCCCGGGGACGAGCAGTACTTC; CDR3: CASSDSPGDEQYF; V: TRBV6-4; D: -; J: TRBJ2-7; size: -
DNA: TGTGCCAGCAGTGGGACAGTTTATGAAAAACTGTTTTTT; CDR3: CASSGTVYEKLFF; V: TRBV28; D: TRBD1; J: TRBJ1-4; size: -
DNA: TGTGCCAGCAGCCAACCTACCGGGACAAAGCATTTT; CDR3: CASSQPTGTKHF; V: TRBV7-9; D: -; J: TRBJ1-5; size: -